The sequence of this TCR beta chain was determined in a study of T cell responses to AZD1222 COVID-19 vaccine. Overall study results and limits: The donor cohort was predominantly white British with a female majority, and clonal diversity may have been underestimated. Increased Spike-specific TCR breadth and depth were observed after two AZD1222 doses. Only five or six AZD1222 recipients were seropositive at baseline.

Profiling relied on immunoSEQ multiplex PCR, and the TCRdb table lists in-frame clones only, not all of them. Of 150,000 to 200,000 clones listed, approximately 87% are singletons. With 8 bases removed from V and 7 bases from J, the gap between germline ends came to 11 bases. The CDR3 contains 11 residues. CDR1 ENHRY and CDR2 SYGVKD come from the germline V gene. On this clone itself: Its antigen is unidentified.

This sequence was found in an adult in good health. The chain uses TRBV10-3 and TRBJ1-1, with D possibly being TRBD1 (6 bases). Sequencing was performed on peripheral blood, taken on day 0 of MenACWY control vaccination. The CDR3 is CAIQDSYEAFF. CDR3 sequence (DNA): TGTGCCATCCAGGACAGCTATGAAGCTTTCTTT.